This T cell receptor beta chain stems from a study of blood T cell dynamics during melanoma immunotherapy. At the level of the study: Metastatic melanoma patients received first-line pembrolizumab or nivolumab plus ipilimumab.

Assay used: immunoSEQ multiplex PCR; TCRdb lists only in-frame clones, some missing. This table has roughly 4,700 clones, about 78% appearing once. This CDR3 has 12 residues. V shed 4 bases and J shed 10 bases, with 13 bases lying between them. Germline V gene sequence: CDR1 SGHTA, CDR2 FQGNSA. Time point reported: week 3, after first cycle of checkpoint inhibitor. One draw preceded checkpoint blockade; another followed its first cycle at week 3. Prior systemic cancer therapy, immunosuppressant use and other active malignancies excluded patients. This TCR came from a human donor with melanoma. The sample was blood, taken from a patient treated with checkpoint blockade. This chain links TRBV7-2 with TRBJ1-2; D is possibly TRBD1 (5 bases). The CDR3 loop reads CASSSPGKPYTF. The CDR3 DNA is TGTGCCAGCAGCTCCCCAGGGAAACCCTACACCTTC.